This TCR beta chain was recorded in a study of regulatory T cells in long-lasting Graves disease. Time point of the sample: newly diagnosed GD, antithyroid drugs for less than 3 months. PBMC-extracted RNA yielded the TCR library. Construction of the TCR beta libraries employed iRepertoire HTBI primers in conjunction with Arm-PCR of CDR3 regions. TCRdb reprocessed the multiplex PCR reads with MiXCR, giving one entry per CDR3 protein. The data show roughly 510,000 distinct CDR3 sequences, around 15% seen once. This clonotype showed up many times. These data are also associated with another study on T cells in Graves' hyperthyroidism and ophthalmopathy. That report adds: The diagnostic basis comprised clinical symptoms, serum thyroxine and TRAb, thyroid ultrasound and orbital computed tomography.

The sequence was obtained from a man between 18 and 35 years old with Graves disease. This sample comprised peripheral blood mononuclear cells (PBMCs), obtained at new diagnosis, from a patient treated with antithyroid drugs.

DNA for the CDR3: TGTGCCACCAGCCGGGACACCTACGAGCAGTACTTC. This sequence encodes CATSRDTYEQYF. This chain joins TRBV15 and TRBJ2-7; TRBD1 is a possible D gene (6 bases). Germline CDR1 and CDR2: LNHNV and YYDKDF (reference sequence). The V and J ends lost 5 bases and 2 bases respectively, with 7 bases between them. The CDR3 sequence is 12 residues long.